This T cell receptor beta chain was captured in a study of cytomegalovirus exposure and HLA in healthy donors. Study-wide background: A subsequent analysis stated that the 95 to 150 validation repertoires were run on the same platform as the 550 to 750 first-cohort repertoires.

CDR1 MNHEY and CDR2 SVGAGI come from the germline V gene. The CDR3 spans 13 residues. V shed 6 bases and J 8 bases; nucleotides not matched to a gene: 6. Profiling relied on immunoSEQ multiplex PCR, and the TCRdb table lists in-frame clones only, not all of them. This sample has over 75,000 clones, with about 85% found just once. Study findings and constraints: The study labeled roughly 160 TCR beta chains cytomegalovirus-associated. It was confirmed in vitro that three of the CMV-associated chains were specific for CMV antigens. Within the 100 to 150 validation repertoires, first-cohort TCR clusters tended to co-occur, according to a later analysis.

About this clone: Its antigen is undetermined.

The sequencing input was PBMCs. The chain carries TRBV6-5 and TRBJ1-3, with 8 bases identical to TRBD1. The receptor comes from a man aged 18 to 30 in good health and CMV-seropositive. The CDR3 bases are TGTGCCAGCAGATCAGGGGGCGCGGACACCATATATTTT. Its protein product is CASRSGGADTIYF.